This TCR beta chain is drawn from a study of blood T cells in healthy people across ages. Across the study: Capture by template switching was about one barcoded beta molecule per two T cells.

Study results and limitations: There were more naive CD4+ cells and higher diversity in long-lived donors than in aged donors.

Germline lookup yields CDR1 MGHDK and CDR2 SYGVNS. V lost 7 bases and J lost 7, with 20 bases in between. CDR3 size: 15 residues. This clonotype was counted between two and nine times. Antigen unknown. A second PCR of 7 to 11 cycles used a sample-barcoded 5' primer and a J-beta primer mix. TCRdb re-analysed the 5' RACE reads in MiXCR, keeping a single row per CDR3 protein. The table shows roughly 1,500,000 distinct CDR3 sequences, with approximately 42% occurring only once. Each donor was a healthy Caucasian individual from Russia, aged 6 to 90. A minimum of 7 million PBMCs was isolated per sample. The source is a woman aged 18-30 years in good health. Sequenced sample: blood. The chain couples TRBV25-1 to TRBJ2-1, with D perhaps matching TRBD1 or TRBD2 (5 bases each). In DNA, the CDR3 is TGTGCCAGCATGAACACTAGGGGTCTATGGAATGAGCAGTTCTTC. This encodes CASMNTRGLWNEQFF.